The entry below gives a single TCR beta chain sequence along with its context. Its recognized antigen is unknown. Nothing much larger sits one base from this clone, and base qualities are not available. The data were taken from a study of blood T cell repertoires in COVID-19 (dated by TCRdb to 2018 to 2020). Describing the broader study: Samples covering the acute and convalescent phases of COVID-19 were provided by collaborators in the United States, Italy and Spain. The material from the prospective study consisted of cDNA or gDNA derived from T cells, B-cell-depleted T cells, or PBMCs. Deeply sampled blood TCRbeta repertoires from subjects exposed to, actively infected with, or recovered from COVID-19 were included in the dataset. The repertoires were made available in a free public database intended to serve as a resource for research on the immune response to SARS-CoV-2. The samples were drawn from two sources: the first 160 participants of the ongoing ImmuneRACE study, and approximately 1,300 subjects contributed by 6 global collaborators. The sample metadata nearly always contained a de-identified subject ID, COVID-19 status, age in years and sex. HLA class I and class II types, where available, came from metadata supplied by the sample provider rather than from assay-based typing. Summary of the overall study and its limitations: The quantity of clinical and demographic metadata differed by source and by participant and was supplied without curation.

The immunoSEQ Assay, a bias-controlled multiplex PCR, was used to amplify TCRbeta CDR3 regions from genomic DNA. Turning to the authors' computational methods: The number of nucleated cells in each sample was estimated by amplification of reference gene primers within the assay. To quantify the absolute abundance of each unique TCRbeta CDR3 rearrangement, sequence reads were collapsed and filtered. For each sample, productive Simpson clonality was calculated as the square root of Simpson's diversity index across productive rearrangements. This is the immuneACCESS table as TCRdb keeps it, with only in-frame sequences that have V and J called. A part of the clones is gone; compared with another copy, unresolved V genes explain less than half, and the rest is unexplained. V and J calls plus clone size are reproduced from that table; the DNA served to infer D and trimming. The sample yields fewer than 60,000 clones; about four fifths were counted once. The biggest ten clones account for roughly 7% of the sample.

Collaborating institutions collected whole blood in K2EDTA tubes following their own protocols. For TCRbeta analysis, collaborators shipped samples as frozen whole blood, isolated PBMCs, or DNA extracted from either of those sample types. This TCR was recovered from a man between 70 and 80 years old with active COVID-19. Sequenced: peripheral blood.

In nucleotides, the sequence is TGCGCCAGCAGCCCTACCCAAGGAGGGAACTATGGCTACACCTTC. Its translation reads: CASSPTQGGNYGYTF. The chain employs TRBV5-1 and TRBJ1-2; the D gene assignment is ambiguous. From the cysteine through the phenylalanine, the CDR3 covers 15 amino acids. Only the CDR3 region is kept as DNA, spanning 45 bases read in frame from base 1. Trimming removed 4 bases from V and 2 bases from J, leaving 15 bases between the germline ends. The germline V gene yields SGHRS for CDR1 and YFSETQ for CDR2.